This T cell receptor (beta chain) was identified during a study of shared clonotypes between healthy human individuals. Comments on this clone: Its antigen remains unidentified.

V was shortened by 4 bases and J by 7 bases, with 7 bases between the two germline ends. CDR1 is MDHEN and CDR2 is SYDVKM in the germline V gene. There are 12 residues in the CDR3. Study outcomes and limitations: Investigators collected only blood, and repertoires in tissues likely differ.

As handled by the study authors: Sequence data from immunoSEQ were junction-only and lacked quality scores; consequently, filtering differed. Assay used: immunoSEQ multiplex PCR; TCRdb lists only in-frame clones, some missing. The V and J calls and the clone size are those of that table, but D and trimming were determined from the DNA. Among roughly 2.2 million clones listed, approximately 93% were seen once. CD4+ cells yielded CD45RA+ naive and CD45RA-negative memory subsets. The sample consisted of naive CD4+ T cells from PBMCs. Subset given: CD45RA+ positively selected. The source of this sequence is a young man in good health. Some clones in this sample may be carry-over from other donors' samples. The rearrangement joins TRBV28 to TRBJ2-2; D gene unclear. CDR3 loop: CASSSGFGELFF. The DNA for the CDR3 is TGTGCCAGCAGTTCCGGGTTCGGGGAGCTGTTTTTT.